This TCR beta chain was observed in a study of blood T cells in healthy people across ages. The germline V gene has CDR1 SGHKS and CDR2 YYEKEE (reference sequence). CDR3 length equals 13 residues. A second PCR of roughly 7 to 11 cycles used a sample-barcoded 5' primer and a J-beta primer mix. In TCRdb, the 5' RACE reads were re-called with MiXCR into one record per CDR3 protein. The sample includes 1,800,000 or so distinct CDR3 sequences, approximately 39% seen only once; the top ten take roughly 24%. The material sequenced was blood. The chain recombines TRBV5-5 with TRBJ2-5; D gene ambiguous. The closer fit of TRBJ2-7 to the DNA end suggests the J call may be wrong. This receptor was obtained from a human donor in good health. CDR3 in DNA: TGTGCCAGCAGCTTGACGGCAATCTACGAGCAGTACTTC. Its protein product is CASSLTAIYEQYF.